The clone carrying this TCR beta chain was seen more than once but under ten times. The data are from a study of blood T cells in healthy people across ages. CDR1 and CDR2 from the germline V gene are SGHTA and FQGTGA. The CDR3 extends over 13 amino acids. Donors were healthy Caucasian individuals from Russia aged about 6 to 90. The second PCR ran about 6 to 11 cycles with a sample-barcoded 5' primer and J-beta primers. Template switching added a 12-random-nucleotide identifier to every cDNA molecule. MiXCR was run by TCRdb on the 5' RACE reads, yielding one entry per CDR3 protein. The table shows around 800,000 distinct CDR3 sequences, with more than 25% occurring only once. The data were also submitted as part of a second study, on T cells of mothers and their children. As that report states: Sequencing returned over 8 million TCR beta CDR3 reads per mother and roughly 3 million per child.

This chain connects TRBV7-3 to TRBJ2-5; the match to TRBD2 covers 9 bases. The DNA end lines up better with TRBJ2-1; the J call may be wrong. The sequenced sample was blood. The TCR sequence derives from a boy younger than 18 in good health. The CDR3 region has the DNA TGTGCCAGCAGCCCGGGACTAGCCCAGGAGCAGTTCTTC. This codes for CASSPGLAQEQFF.